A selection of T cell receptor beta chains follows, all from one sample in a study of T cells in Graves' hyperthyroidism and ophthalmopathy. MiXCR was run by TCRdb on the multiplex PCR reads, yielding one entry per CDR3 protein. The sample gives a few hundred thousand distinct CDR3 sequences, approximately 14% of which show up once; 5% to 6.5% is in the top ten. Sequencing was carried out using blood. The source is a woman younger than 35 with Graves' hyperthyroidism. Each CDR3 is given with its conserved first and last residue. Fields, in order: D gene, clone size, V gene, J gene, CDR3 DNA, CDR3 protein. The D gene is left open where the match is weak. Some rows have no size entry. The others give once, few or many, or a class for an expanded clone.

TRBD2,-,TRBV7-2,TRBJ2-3,TGTGCCAGCAGCTTGGGGGGACTAGCGGGAGGGCCGACAGATACGCAGTATTTT,CASSLGGLAGGPTDTQYF
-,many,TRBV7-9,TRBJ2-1,TGTGCCAGCAGCTTAGTAGGCGTCCTTCCCGAGCAGTTCTTC,CASSLVGVLPEQFF
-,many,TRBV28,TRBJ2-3,TGTGCCAGCAGTTTGTCCAGCGGGAGCACAGATACGCAGTATTTT,CASSLSSGSTDTQYF
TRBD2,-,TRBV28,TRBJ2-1,TGTGCCAGCAGTTTTGGTCACGGACTAGCGGGGATAAATGAGCAGTTCTTC,CASSFGHGLAGINEQFF
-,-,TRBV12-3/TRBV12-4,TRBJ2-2,TGTGCCAGCAGTGAGACCGGGGAGCTGTTTTTT,CASSETGELFF
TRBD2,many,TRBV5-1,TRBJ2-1,TGCGCCAGCAGCTTGGCCCGACTAGCGGGAGTAGACAATGAGCAGTTCTTC,CASSLARLAGVDNEQFF
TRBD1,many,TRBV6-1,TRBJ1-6,TGTGCCAGTGGGACAGGGGAGAATTCACCCCTCCACTTT,CASGTGENSPLHF
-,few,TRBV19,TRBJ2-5,TGTGCCAGTAGCATACAGCCCAAGTCACAAGAGACCCAGTACTTC,CASSIQPKSQETQYF
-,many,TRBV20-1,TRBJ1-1,TGCAGTGCAGTGGGACTGACGAACACTGAAGCTTTCTTT,CSAVGLTNTEAFF
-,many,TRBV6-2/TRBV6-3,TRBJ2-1,TGTGCCAGCAGTATCGACCACGCAGGCTACAATGAGCAGTTCTTC,CASSIDHAGYNEQFF
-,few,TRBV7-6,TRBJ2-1,TGTGCCATCGGAACAGGGAGCTACAATGAGCAGTTCTTC,CAIGTGSYNEQFF
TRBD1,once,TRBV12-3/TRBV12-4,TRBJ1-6,TGTGCCAGCAGCCAACTACAGGGGACCTCAAATTCACCCCTCCACTTT,CASSQLQGTSNSPLHF
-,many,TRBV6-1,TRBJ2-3,TGTGCCAGCAAAGGGCAGGGACACACAGATACGCAGTATTTT,CASKGQGHTDTQYF
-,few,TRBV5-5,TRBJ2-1,TGTGCCAGCAGCTTGGATCCAGCGGATATACTGAGCTCCTACAATGAGCAGTTCTTC,CASSLDPADILSSYNEQFF
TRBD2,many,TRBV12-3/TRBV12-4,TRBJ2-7,TGTGCCAGCAGTTTATGGGGGCGGGGGGGGGAGCAGTACTTC,CASSLWGRGGEQYF
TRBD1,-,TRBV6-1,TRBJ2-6,TGTGCCAGCAGTGAAGGGACAGGGAGATCTGGGGCCAACGTCCTGACTTTC,CASSEGTGRSGANVLTF
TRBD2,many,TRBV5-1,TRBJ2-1,TGCGCCAGCAGAGATATAGCGGGAGGGCGCAATGAGCAGTTCTTC,CASRDIAGGRNEQFF
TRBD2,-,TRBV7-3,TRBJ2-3,TGTGCCAGCAGCTTAACTAGCGGGAGTACACATACGCAGTATTTT,CASSLTSGSTHTQYF
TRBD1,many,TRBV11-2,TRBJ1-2,TGTGCCAGCAGCCCTATACAGGGACAGGGTTCCTATGGCTACACCTTC,CASSPIQGQGSYGYTF
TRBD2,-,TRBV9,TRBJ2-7,TGTGCCAGCAGCGTAGAGGCGACTAGCGGGACATACGAGCAGTACTTC,CASSVEATSGTYEQYF
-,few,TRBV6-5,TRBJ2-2,TGTGCCAGCAGTTACTCTAATGGGTACACCGGGGAGCTGTTTTTT,CASSYSNGYTGELFF
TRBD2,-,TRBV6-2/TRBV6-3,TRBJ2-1,TGTGCCAGCAGTTCCCCCCCCGGGACTAGCGGGAGGGCCCTCTTGCATGAGCAGTTCTTC,CASSSPPGTSGRALLHEQFF
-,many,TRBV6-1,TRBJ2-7,TGTGCCAGCAGAAACACCTACGAGCAGTACTTC,CASRNTYEQYF
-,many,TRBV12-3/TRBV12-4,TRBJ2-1,TGTGCCAGCAGTCCCGAGGAGGACGGGGAGCAGTTCTTC,CASSPEEDGEQFF
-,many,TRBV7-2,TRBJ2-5,TGTGCCAGCAGCCCATCGGGACTTCTGGAGACCCAGTACTTC,CASSPSGLLETQYF
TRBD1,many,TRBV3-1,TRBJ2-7,TGTGCCAGCAGCCAAGAACTCAGGGGGAAGGGCGAGCAGTACTTC,CASSQELRGKGEQYF
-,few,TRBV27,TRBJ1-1,TGTGCCAGCAGTTCCGTGAACATTGAAGCTTTCTTT,CASSSVNIEAFF
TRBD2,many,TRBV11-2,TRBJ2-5,TGTGCCAGCAGTTCGGGACTACCCAGTGAGACCCAGTACTTC,CASSSGLPSETQYF
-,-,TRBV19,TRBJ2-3,TGTGCCAGTAGGGGGAGACGCACAGATACGCAGTATTTT,CASRGRRTDTQYF
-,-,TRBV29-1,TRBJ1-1,TGCAGCGTTTTACAGGGTCCTGCTTTCTTT,CSVLQGPAFF
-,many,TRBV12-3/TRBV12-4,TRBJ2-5,TGTGCCAGCAGTTTTCGTGGTAGCCGAGAGACCCAGTACTTC,CASSFRGSRETQYF
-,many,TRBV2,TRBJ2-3,TGTGCCAGCAGTGGGGGGGTAAGCACAGATACGCAGTATTTT,CASSGGVSTDTQYF
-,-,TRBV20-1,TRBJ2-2,TGCAGTGCTATTGGCGGGCCGAACACCGGGGAGCTGTTTTTT,CSAIGGPNTGELFF
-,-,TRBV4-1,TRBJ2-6,TGCGCCAGCAGCCAACTAACCACATGGGTTGGGGCCAACGTCCTGACTTTC,CASSQLTTWVGANVLTF